This T cell receptor (beta chain) originates from a study of T cell responses to AZD1222 COVID-19 vaccine. Study-wide results and limits: Within unmutated variant regions lay the reported targets of nearly half of spike-specific TCRs.

The method was immunoSEQ multiplex PCR; TCRdb's version includes in-frame clones alone and lacks a portion of them. This table holds fewer than 120,000 clones, roughly 92% found once. Whether given at about 4 or about 12 weeks, second doses were pooled. On this clone: Its antigen is unidentified. Its ends do not fully match the called genes, so a read error is possible.

CDR1 and CDR2 from the germline V gene are LGHDT and YNNKEL (reference sequence). The CDR3 spans 12 residues. The sample was peripheral blood, taken 28 days after the second AZD1222 dose. The source is an adult who received the AZD1222 COVID-19 vaccine. V and J are TRBV3-1 (or the pseudogene TRBV3-2) and TRBJ1-4, with D possibly being TRBD1 (6 bases). CDR3 sequence (DNA): TGTGCCAGCAGCCAAGGTCGCGGACAGTCCTCTTTT. It translates to CASSQGRGQSSF.